The entry that follows covers one T cell receptor beta chain sequence. Its specificity is not known. The CDR3 is made up of 15 amino acids. From germline, CDR1 is DFQATT and CDR2 SNEGSKA (reference sequence). With 3 bases removed from V and 1 base from J, the gap between germline ends came to 15 bases. The entry originates in a study of T-cell memory formation after mild COVID-19. Whole-study context: In these data, TCR clusters were largely donor specific. Findings and caveats of the study: Detection of some responders pre-infection suggested pre-existing cross-reactive memory T cells participated. The CD4+ clones that contracted clustered mainly within CM and EM, and the CD8+ clones concentrated in EMRA.

5'RACE primed from the constant segment yielded TCR alpha and TCR beta cDNA libraries bearing sample barcodes and UMIs. A single record per CDR3 protein comes from TCRdb applying MiXCR to the 5' RACE reads. The table includes 250,000 to 300,000 distinct CDR3 sequences, about a sixth detected once. The sequence came from a young man who had mild COVID-19 (a few samples of this study predate the infection). Cell type and time point are not known. The sequencing input was PBMCs or a T cell subset sorted from them (not recorded which). The V gene is TRBV20-1, the J gene TRBJ1-1; the D is unclear. As DNA, the CDR3 is TGCAGTGCTAGGATCAGCCCCCTGAAGAACACTGAAGCTTTCTTT. Amino acids: CSARISPLKNTEAFF.